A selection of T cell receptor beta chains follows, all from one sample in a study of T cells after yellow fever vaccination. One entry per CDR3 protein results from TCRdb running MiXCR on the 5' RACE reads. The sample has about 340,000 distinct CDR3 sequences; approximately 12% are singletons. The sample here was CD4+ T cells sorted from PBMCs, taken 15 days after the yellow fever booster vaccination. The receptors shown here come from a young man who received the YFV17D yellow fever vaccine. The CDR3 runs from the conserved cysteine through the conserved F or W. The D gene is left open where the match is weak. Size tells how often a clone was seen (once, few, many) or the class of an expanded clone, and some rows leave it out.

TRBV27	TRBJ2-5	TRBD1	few	TGTGCCAGCAGTCCGCCCAGGGGGCGTGAGACCCAGTACTTC	CASSPPRGRETQYF
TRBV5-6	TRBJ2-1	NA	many	TGTGCCAGCAGCTTGCGCCGGGCGGCAGGGTTATACAATGAGCAGTTCTTC	CASSLRRAAGLYNEQFF
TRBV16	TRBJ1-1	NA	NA	TGTGCCAGCAGCCAATCATGGGGGACTGAAGCTTTCTTT	CASSQSWGTEAFF
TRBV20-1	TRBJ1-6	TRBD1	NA	TGCAGTGCTAGAGAAAGACAGGGTGCGGATTCACCCCTCCACTTT	CSARERQGADSPLHF
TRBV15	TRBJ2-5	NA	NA	TGTGCCACCAGCAGGCTGGGGGCCTTGGAGACCCAGTACTTC	CATSRLGALETQYF
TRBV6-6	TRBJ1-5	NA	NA	TGTGCCAGCAGTTACAGGGGAGCTTATAGCAATCAGCCCCAGCATTTT	CASSYRGAYSNQPQHF
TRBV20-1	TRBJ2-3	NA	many	TGCAGTGCTAGAGTGGGATTCACAGATACGCAGTATTTT	CSARVGFTDTQYF
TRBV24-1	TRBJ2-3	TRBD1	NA	TGTGCCACCAGTGATTTGCAGGGACAGGGGGGAACAGATACGCAGTATTTT	CATSDLQGQGGTDTQYF
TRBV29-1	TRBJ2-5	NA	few	TGCAGCGTTGAGCTAACAGGGAGGGAGACCCAGTACTTC	CSVELTGRETQYF
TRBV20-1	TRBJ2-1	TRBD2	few	TGCAGTGCCCACCGAACTAGCGGGGGGACTTACAATGAGCAGTTCTTC	CSAHRTSGGTYNEQFF
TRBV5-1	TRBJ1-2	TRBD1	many	TGCGCCAGCAGCGAGGGACAGGGAAGTGGCTACACCTTC	CASSEGQGSGYTF
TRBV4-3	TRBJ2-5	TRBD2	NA	TGCGCCAGCGCCAGGGCTAGCGGGGGAAACCAAGAGACCCAGTACTTC	CASARASGGNQETQYF
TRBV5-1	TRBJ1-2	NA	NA	TGCGCCAGCAGCTTGGGGTCGGAGACCAACTATGGCTACACCTTC	CASSLGSETNYGYTF
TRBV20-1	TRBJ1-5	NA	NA	TGCAGTGCTAAGGCCAGTCTTTATCAGCCCCAGCATTTT	CSAKASLYQPQHF
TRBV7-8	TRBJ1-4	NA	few	TGTGCCAGCAGCTTTCATGGTGGCGACAGAAATGAAAAACTGTTTTTT	CASSFHGGDRNEKLFF
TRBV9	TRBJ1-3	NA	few	TGTGCCAGCAGCGTAGGAGGGGGAGGAAACACCATATATTTT	CASSVGGGGNTIYF
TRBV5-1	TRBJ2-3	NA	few	TGCGCCACCACCCCCGCCGGCACAGATACGCAGTATTTT	CATTPAGTDTQYF
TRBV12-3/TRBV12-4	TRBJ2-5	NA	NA	TGTGCCAGCAGTTTATCTTCCGGGGCGGAGACCCAGTACTTC	CASSLSSGAETQYF
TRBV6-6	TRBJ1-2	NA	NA	TGTGCCAGCAGTTACTCCGGACCGAACTATGGCTACACCTTC	CASSYSGPNYGYTF
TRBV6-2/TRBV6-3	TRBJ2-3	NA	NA	TGTGCCAGCAGACCGGGACACTCCACAGATACGCAGTATTTT	CASRPGHSTDTQYF
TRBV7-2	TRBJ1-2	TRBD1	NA	TGTGCCAGCAGCTTCGGGACAGGGATGTCATATGGCTACACCTTC	CASSFGTGMSYGYTF
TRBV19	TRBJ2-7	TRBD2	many	TGTGCCAGTAGTATTTACCCTAGCGGGGGCCCGGTTCTCGAGCAGTACTTC	CASSIYPSGGPVLEQYF
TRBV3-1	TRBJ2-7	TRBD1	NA	TGTGCCAGCAGCCATTCTCTGGACAGGGGCCACGAGCAGTACTTC	CASSHSLDRGHEQYF
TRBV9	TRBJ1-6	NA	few	TGTGCCAGCAGCGTAGGACCTGACCCGAGCTCCTATAATTCACCCCTCCACTTT	CASSVGPDPSSYNSPLHF
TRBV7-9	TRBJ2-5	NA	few	TGTGCCAGCAGCTTATTCGTTGGGGAGACCCAGTACTTC	CASSLFVGETQYF
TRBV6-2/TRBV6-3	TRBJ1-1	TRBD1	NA	TGTGCCAGCAGTTACAAGACAGGGGCCACTGAAGCTTTCTTT	CASSYKTGATEAFF
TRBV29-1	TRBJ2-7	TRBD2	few	TGCAGCGTTGGAGGGCCAGGGAGGGGACCCTACGAGCAGTACTTC	CSVGGPGRGPYEQYF
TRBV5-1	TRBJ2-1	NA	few	TGCGCCAGCAGCTTGGGTCAGAGTGGGGATGAGCAGTTCTTC	CASSLGQSGDEQFF
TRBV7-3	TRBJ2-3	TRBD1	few	TGTGCCAGCAGCTTATTCACAGGGGGAACCACAGATACGCAGTATTTT	CASSLFTGGTTDTQYF
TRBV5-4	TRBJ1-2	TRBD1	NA	TGTGCCAGCAGCCCCGCAGGGGGCTTAGGGGGCTACACCTTC	CASSPAGGLGGYTF
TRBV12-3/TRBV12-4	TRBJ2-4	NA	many	TGTGCCAGCAGAGAGGGGGTCTTAAGAAAAAACATTCAGTACTTC	CASREGVLRKNIQYF
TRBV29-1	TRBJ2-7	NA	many	TGCAGCGTGGGGAACACCTACGAGCAGTACTTC	CSVGNTYEQYF
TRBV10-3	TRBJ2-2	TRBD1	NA	TGTGCCATCAGTAGACAGGGGGGCGGTTCCGGGGAGCTGTTTTTT	CAISRQGGGSGELFF
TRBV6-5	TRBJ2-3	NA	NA	TGTGCCAGCAGTTACTCTAGGGGACTCCCTTCTAGCACAGATACGCAGTATTTT	CASSYSRGLPSSTDTQYF
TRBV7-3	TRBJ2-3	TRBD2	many	TGTGCCAGCAGCCGTGCCCTAGCGGGGGGCACAGATACGCAGTATTTT	CASSRALAGGTDTQYF
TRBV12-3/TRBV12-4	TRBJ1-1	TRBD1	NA	TGTGCCAGCAGTTTGGGACAGGGGTTCACTGAAGCTTTCTTT	CASSLGQGFTEAFF
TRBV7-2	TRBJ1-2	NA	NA	TGTGCCAGCAGCTTAGCGCATTATCCAGGGGATGGCTACACCTTC	CASSLAHYPGDGYTF
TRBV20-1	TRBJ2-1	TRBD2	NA	TGCAGTGCACAGCGGGGCCCGTCCGGTTTTGAGCAGTTCTTC	CSAQRGPSGFEQFF
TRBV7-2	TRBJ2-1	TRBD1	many	TGTGCCAGCAGCCGTGAGGGACAGGGACGGGAGCAGTTCTTC	CASSREGQGREQFF
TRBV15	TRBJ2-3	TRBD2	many	TGTGCCACCAGAGTTCAGATTAGCGGGGGGACAGATACGCAGTATTTT	CATRVQISGGTDTQYF
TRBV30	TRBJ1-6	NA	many	TGTGCCTGGAGCAGCTCCTATAATTCACCCCTCCACTTT	CAWSSSYNSPLHF
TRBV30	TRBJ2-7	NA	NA	TGTGCCTGGAGTCCCGGGACTCTGGCCTACGAGCAGTACTTC	CAWSPGTLAYEQYF
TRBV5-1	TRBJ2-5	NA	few	TGCGCCAGCAGCGATTCAGGGGCCCCAGAGACCCAGTACTTC	CASSDSGAPETQYF
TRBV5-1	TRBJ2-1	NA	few	TGCGCCAGCAGCTTGTGGGGCTTGAACAATGAGCAGTTCTTC	CASSLWGLNNEQFF
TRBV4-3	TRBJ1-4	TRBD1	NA	TGCGCCAGCAGCCGGACAGGGATTGAAAAACTGTTTTTT	CASSRTGIEKLFF
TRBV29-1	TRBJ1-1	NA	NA	TGCAGCGTTGAAATGCGACTACAGAACACTGAAGCTTTCTTT	CSVEMRLQNTEAFF
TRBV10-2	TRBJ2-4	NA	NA	TGCGCCAGCGGACAACAGGGGGGGAACATTCAGTACTTC	CASGQQGGNIQYF
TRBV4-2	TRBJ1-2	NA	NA	TGTGCCAGCAGCCAAGTTACAGCGAACTATGGCTACACCTTC	CASSQVTANYGYTF
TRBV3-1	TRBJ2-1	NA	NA	TGTGCCAGCAGCCAATTGCCAAGCTCCTACAATGAGCAGTTCTTC	CASSQLPSSYNEQFF
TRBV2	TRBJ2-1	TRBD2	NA	TGTGCCAGCCGTCGCACTAGCGGCTACAATGAGCAGTTCTTC	CASRRTSGYNEQFF
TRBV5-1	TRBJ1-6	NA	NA	TGCGCCAGCAGCTTGGCTTCCGGGACACGGGATTCACCCCTCCACTTT	CASSLASGTRDSPLHF
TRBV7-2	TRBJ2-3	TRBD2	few	TGTGCCAGCAGCATCGGCGGGGGGGCCGGAGATACGCAGTATTTT	CASSIGGGAGDTQYF
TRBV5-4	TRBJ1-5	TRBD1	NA	TGTGCCAGCAGTTACGGGACAGGATACAATCGGCCCCAGCATTTT	CASSYGTGYNRPQHF
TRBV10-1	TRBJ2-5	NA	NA	TGCGCCAGCAGAGAACTAGGGCAAGAGACCCAGTACTTC	CASRELGQETQYF
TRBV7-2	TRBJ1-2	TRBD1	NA	TGTGCCAGCAGCTTATTTGGCCAGGGGGGAGGCTACACCTTC	CASSLFGQGGGYTF
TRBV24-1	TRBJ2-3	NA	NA	TGTGCCACCAGTGACGGGGGACACACAGATACGCAGTATTTT	CATSDGGHTDTQYF
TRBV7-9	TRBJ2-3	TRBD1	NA	TGTGCCAGCAGCCAATCAACAGGGGCCAGGGGTACGCAGTATTTT	CASSQSTGARGTQYF
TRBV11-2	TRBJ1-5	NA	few	TGTGCCAGCAGCTTAGGGTCCAGCAATCAGCCCCAGCATTTT	CASSLGSSNQPQHF